This T cell receptor (beta chain) was found in a study of early stage breast cancer tumors. Overall study: Most of the 16 invasive tumors were ER+, PR+ and HER2-. Study-wide points: Comparing each tissue with blood distinguished tumor from normal in most of the 16 patients. Compared with adjacent normal breast tissue, tumors showed 2 to 2.5-fold greater T cell density and higher clonality. Most shared enriched TCRB sequences were commonly generated ones.

The germline V and J ends were trimmed by 10 bases and 1 base, with 13 bases remaining between them. The CDR3 consists of 13 residues. The germline V gene encodes CDR1 MNHNS and CDR2 SASEGT. With respect to this clone: The antigen is unknown.

Data came from immunoSEQ multiplex PCR; TCRdb stores just in-frame clones and leaves some out. This sample has 70,000 or so clones, with 80% found just once. This clonotype was sampled from a person aged 35-50 years with breast cancer. Sequencing was done on a sample of blood. This sequence joins TRBV6-1 and TRBJ1-1; maybe TRBD1 (5 bases). CDR3 in DNA: TGTGCCATCAGGGAGTTTGGGAACACTGAAGCTTTCTTT. Translation: CAIREFGNTEAFF.